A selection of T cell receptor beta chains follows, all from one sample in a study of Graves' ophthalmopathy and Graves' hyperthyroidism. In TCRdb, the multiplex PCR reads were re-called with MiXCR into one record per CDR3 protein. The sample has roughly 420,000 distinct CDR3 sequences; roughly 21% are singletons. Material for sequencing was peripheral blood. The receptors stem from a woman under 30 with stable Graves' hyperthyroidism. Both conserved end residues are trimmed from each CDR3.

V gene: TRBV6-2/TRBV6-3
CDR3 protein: ASRMDWRVSNQPQH

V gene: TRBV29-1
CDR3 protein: SVEDRRGRVIQY

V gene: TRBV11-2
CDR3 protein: ASSKTSGRANTGELF

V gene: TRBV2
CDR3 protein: ASSEMALRIQY

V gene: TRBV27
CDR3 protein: ASSLDPTGYNSPLH

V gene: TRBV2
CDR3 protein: ASSAPGTEALTGELF

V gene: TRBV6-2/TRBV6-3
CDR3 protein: ASSYGREEEEQY

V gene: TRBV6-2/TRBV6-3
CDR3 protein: ASSRRAAAF

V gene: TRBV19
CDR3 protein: ASRLGGLHTEAF

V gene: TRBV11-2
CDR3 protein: ASSPRFGGATGELF

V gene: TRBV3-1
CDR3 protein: ASSQDVGRASGAQETQY

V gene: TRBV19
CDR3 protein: AGEIDCRTYEQY

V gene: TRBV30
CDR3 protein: ARSVLGFSGANVLT

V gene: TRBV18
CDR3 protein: ASSRTSSMGEQY

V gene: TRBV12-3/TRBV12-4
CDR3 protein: ASSFRDRREYGYT

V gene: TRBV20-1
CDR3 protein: SARGRINQPQH

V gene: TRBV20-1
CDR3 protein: SGAASGIQETQY

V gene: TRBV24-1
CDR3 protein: ATSGSGGTEAF

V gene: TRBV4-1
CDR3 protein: ASSQERDRVHYGYT

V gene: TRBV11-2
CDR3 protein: ASSLDFEQY

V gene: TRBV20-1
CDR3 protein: SARVLGGPYEQY

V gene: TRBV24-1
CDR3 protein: ATSNTVNTEAF

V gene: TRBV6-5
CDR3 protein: ASSSYRADYGYT

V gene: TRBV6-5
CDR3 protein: ASSYRTGEAF

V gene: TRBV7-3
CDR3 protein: ASSLTGDDTEAF

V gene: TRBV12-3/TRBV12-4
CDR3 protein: ASRLGDWETQY

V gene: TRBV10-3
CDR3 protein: AISERGVDTEAF

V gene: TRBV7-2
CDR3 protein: ASSLVAGGPEETQY

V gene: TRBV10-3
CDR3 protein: AIRDPLLGTAIGTQY

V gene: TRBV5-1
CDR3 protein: ASSLEGVGSPLH

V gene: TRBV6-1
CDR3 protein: ASTKTGSGYT

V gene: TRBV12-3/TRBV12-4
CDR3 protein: ASSLVSTGNQPQH

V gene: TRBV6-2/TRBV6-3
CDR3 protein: ASKDRDYGYT